The next 17 T cell receptor beta chains were all read from a single sample in a study of siplizumab effects on memory and regulatory T cells. The data were produced by immunoSEQ multiplex PCR, yet TCRdb's version contains in-frame clones alone and is incomplete. The data hold about 100,000 clones, with 75% to 95% observed a single time. The sequenced material came from CD4+ T cells sorted from blood. The receptors were sampled from a human donor in good health.

This chain joins TRBV11-2 and TRBJ1-2, with D perhaps TRBD1 (5 bases). V was trimmed by 0 bases and J by 4 bases, leaving 12 bases between them. The CDR3 covers 15 residues. CDR1 is SGHAT, CDR2 FQNNGV, per germline. The CDR3 protein is CASSLEGRGSYGYTF. In DNA form, the CDR3 reads TGTGCCAGCAGCTTAGAGGGACGGGGGAGCTATGGCTACACCTTC.

Written as DNA, the CDR3 is TGTGCCAGCAGTTGGGGTAGCGGGGGGGCATCCCAAGAGACCCAGTACTTC. Translated, it gives CASSWGSGGASQETQYF. The chain combines TRBV2 with TRBJ2-5, with 11 bases aligning to TRBD2. Germline V CDR1 and CDR2: SNHLY, FYNNEI. The junction had 9 bases not matched to a gene; V was cut back by 5 bases and J by 1 base. The CDR3 spans 17 residues.

This clone appeared a single time. The chain joins TRBV7-8 to TRBJ1-5; weak D call: TRBD1 (5 bases). The CDR3 is made up of 16 amino acids. Germline assignment: CDR1 SGHVS and CDR2 FQNEAQ. V was shortened by 5 bases and J by 0 bases, with 14 bases between the two germline ends. CDR3 sequence: CASSLLAGASNQPQHF. CDR3 DNA: TGTGCCAGCAGCCTACTGGCTGGGGCTAGCAATCAGCCCCAGCATTTT.

This clone was counted once. The V gene is TRBV18, the J gene TRBJ2-1; D could derive from TRBD1 or TRBD2 (5 bases each). Per germline, CDR1 KGHSH and CDR2 LQKENI. Trimming left V 3 bases short and J 2 bases short, with 8 bases between. The CDR3 consists of 14 residues. CDR3 sequence (DNA): TGTGCCAGCTCACCTGTGGGGGCCTACAATGAGCAGTTCTTC. Its protein is CASSPVGAYNEQFF.

This chain joins TRBV6-5 and TRBJ2-3; D not certain. Trimming cost V 7 bases and J 2 bases, with 10 bases left between them. CDR1 and CDR2 from the germline V gene are MNHEY and SVGAGI. There are 13 residues in the CDR3. The CDR3 region has the DNA TGTGCCAGCAACCCCCGTCTCACAGATACGCAGTATTTT. Amino acids: CASNPRLTDTQYF.

J is TRBJ1-1 and V is TRBV2; D is uncertain. Germline values: CDR1 SNHLY, CDR2 FYNNEI. The CDR3 has 12 amino acids. V was cut by 4 bases and J by 5 bases, with 8 bases left in between. As DNA, the CDR3 is TGTGCCAGCAGTGGAGGGAGAACTGAAGCTTTCTTT. Translated, it gives CASSGGRTEAFF.

The V and J genes are TRBV2 and TRBJ2-5; D gene uncertain. The CDR3 totals 12 residues. Germline V gene data show CDR1 as SNHLY and CDR2 as FYNNEI. Trimming took off 8 bases at V and 3 bases at J, with 10 bases between the two ends. Here the CDR3 reads CASQGDKETQYF. DNA for the CDR3: TGTGCCAGCCAAGGAGACAAAGAGACCCAGTACTTC.

This chain joins TRBV5-6 and TRBJ2-1; possible D gene TRBD2, 6 bases. The V end was cut by 0 bases, the J end by 4 bases, with 14 bases between. From germline, CDR1 is SGHDT and CDR2 YYEEEE. CDR3 length: 16 residues. CDR3 DNA sequence: TGTGCCAGCAGCTTGGCGTGGGCGGGAATATACAATGAGCAGTTCTTC. Residues: CASSLAWAGIYNEQFF.

This clone occurred once. The chain joins TRBV7-2 to TRBJ2-5, with 11 bases matching TRBD2. The CDR3 runs 16 residues. The germline V gene encodes CDR1 SGHTA and CDR2 FQGNSA. V lost 3 bases and J lost 2; bases outside the gene matches: 5. DNA of the CDR3: TGTGCCAGCAGCTTGAGGACTAGCGGGCTACAAGAGACCCAGTACTTC. Protein product: CASSLRTSGLQETQYF.

This chain links TRBV19 with TRBJ2-5; D is perhaps TRBD2 (6 bases). Germline assignment: CDR1 LNHDA and CDR2 SQIVND (reference sequence). The CDR3 is 15 amino acids. V lost 8 bases and J lost 1, with 17 bases in between. CDR3 region: CASSHGGLVQETQYF. The CDR3 DNA is TGTGCCAGTTCCCACGGGGGTCTGGTCCAAGAGACCCAGTACTTC.

The chain is built from TRBV27 and TRBJ2-2; D gene unclear. CDR1 is MNHEY and CDR2 is SMNVEV in the germline V gene (reference sequence). V shed 1 base and J shed 7 bases, with 7 bases lying between them. The CDR3 has 13 residues. The CDR3 DNA follows: TGTGCCAGCAGTTTATGGCCGGTCGGGGAGCTGTTTTTT. The encoded protein is CASSLWPVGELFF.

This clone came up a few times. V and J are TRBV6-5 and TRBJ1-2; 9 nucleotides line up with TRBD1. Germline CDR1 is MNHEY and CDR2 is SVGAGI. J lost 2 bases, V lost 6 bases, and 4 bases had no gene match. This CDR3 has 14 amino acids. The CDR3 bases are TGTGCCAGCAGAGCCGGGACAGGGAACTATGGCTACACCTTC. The encoded protein is CASRAGTGNYGYTF.

The rearrangement uses TRBV6-6 and TRBJ1-2; D is uncertain. CDR3 length: 15 residues. Trimming took 2 bases from V and 1 from J, leaving 11 bases between them. Germline CDR1 and CDR2: MNHNY and SVGAGI (reference sequence). The chain's CDR3 is CASSYLASSNYGYTF. The CDR3 region has the DNA TGTGCCAGCAGTTACCTCGCTTCGAGTAACTATGGCTACACCTTC.

The gene calls are TRBV29-1 and TRBJ2-5; either TRBD1 or TRBD2 may fit D (6 bases each). V was clipped by 2 bases and J by 5 bases, with 15 bases between them. CDR3 length: 14 amino acids. CDR1 and CDR2 from the germline V gene are SQVTM and ANQGSEA. The CDR3 DNA follows: TGCAGCGTTGAACTGGGGGCTGGGGGGGAGACCCAGTACTTC. Translated: CSVELGAGGETQYF.

The chain employs TRBV6-6 and TRBJ2-2; a weak D match, TRBD2 (5 bases). The germline V gene encodes CDR1 MNHNY and CDR2 SVGAGI (reference sequence). Trimming removed 8 bases from V and 6 bases from J, with 10 bases in between. The CDR3 is 12 residues long. CDR3 amino acids: CASLLASGELFF. Here the CDR3 DNA reads TGTGCCAGCCTTCTAGCATCCGGGGAGCTGTTTTTT.

CDR3 in DNA: TGTGCCAGAACTCCCGGACAGAGTAATTCACCCCTCCACTTT. Translating gives CARTPGQSNSPLHF. The chain joins TRBV2 to TRBJ1-6, with D tentatively TRBD1 (6 bases). The germline V and J ends were trimmed by 9 bases and 6 bases, with 15 bases remaining between them. The CDR3 totals 14 residues. Germline V gene lookup returns CDR1 SNHLY and CDR2 FYNNEI.

V gene TRBV6-1 combines with J gene TRBJ2-7; D not certain. CDR3 length equals 15 residues. The germline V gene encodes CDR1 MNHNS and CDR2 SASEGT. Trimming stripped 1 base from V and 4 bases from J, with 14 bases between. The chain's CDR3 is CASSEESGGPYEQYF. The CDR3 DNA reads as TGTGCCAGCAGTGAAGAGTCGGGCGGCCCATACGAGCAGTACTTC.